This entry features one T cell receptor (beta chain) sequence. Its target is not known. The data are from a study of cytomegalovirus exposure and HLA in healthy donors. The overall study: Across 350 to 400 genotyped donors, about 80% landed in the Caucasian-associated ancestry cluster. Broader study findings: The authors confirmed in vitro that three CMV-associated chains were specific for CMV antigens. In a later analysis, most CMV-associated TCR beta chains appeared HLA-restricted.

PCR amplification relied on 60 Vbeta primers (plus 13 Jbeta primers). TCRdb's table, derived via immunoSEQ multiplex PCR, lists solely in-frame clones and lacks some. The data hold 130,000 or so clones, with approximately 74% observed a single time. The CDR3 runs 15 residues. The V end was cut by 4 bases, the J end by 7 bases, with 20 bases between. Looked up from germline, CDR1 is MDHEN and CDR2 is SYDVKM. The sequenced sample was PBMCs. The source is a man aged 40-49 years in good health and CMV-seropositive. V usage is TRBV28 and J usage is TRBJ2-7; D might be TRBD2 (7 bases). The chain's CDR3 is CASSSTFGTTGEQYF. DNA of the CDR3: TGTGCCAGCAGTTCCACCTTCGGGACTACAGGGGAGCAGTACTTC.